Listed here is a single TCR beta chain. Its antigen target is currently unknown. Per-base qualities were not stored, and no clone one base away is much larger. Trimming costs V 1 base and J 8 bases, and their ends lie 8 bases apart. The germline V gene sets CDR1 to MNHNS and CDR2 to SASEGT. Including the terminal cysteine and phenylalanine, the CDR3 comprises 12 residues. Solely the CDR3 DNA is kept, with 36 bases framed from the first base. The library relied on the immunoSEQ multiplex PCR assay. TCRdb took this table from immuneACCESS and kept in-frame rearrangements with V and J called. Such tables lack part of the clones; where checked against another copy, unresolved V genes explain under half of the gap, and the rest is unexplained. The sample table lists 75,000 to 90,000 clones, 80% to 95% of them with a count of one. Clones ranked in the top ten supply 0.25% to 0.35% of the sample. The source of the sample is a study of technical replicates of blood from a few donors (dated by TCRdb to 2016 to 2017).

The sequencing input was T cells isolated from PBMCs. This clonotype was sampled from a human donor in good health. The V and J genes are TRBV6-1 and TRBJ1-1; there is no confident call for the D gene. The DNA sequence is given as TGTGCCAGCAGTGAAGGAGGGTCCGAAGCTTTCTTT. Translated, it reads CASSEGGSEAFF.